The T cell receptor (beta chain) described here comes from a study of T cell responses to AZD1222 COVID-19 vaccine. Study-level points and caveats: Nearly half of the spike-specific TCRs reportedly recognize variant regions that carry no mutations.

Concerning this clone itself: The antigen remains undetermined.

Sequencing used immunoSEQ multiplex PCR; TCRdb keeps in-frame clones, though not all of them. This sample carries tens of thousands of clones, around 84% of them seen once, and the ten largest clones take less than 25%. The CDR3 sequence is 15 residues long. The germline CDR1 and CDR2 sequences are SGHDN and FVKESK. Between the trimmed V and J ends, which lost 0 bases and 0 bases, there was a span of 5 bases. V gene TRBV14 combines with J gene TRBJ2-2, with D hard to call. The clonotype originates from an adult in good health. The input for sequencing was peripheral blood, taken on day 0 of AZD1222 vaccination. CDR3 nucleotide sequence: TGTGCCAGCAGCCAAGAGGCAGCGAACACCGGGGAGCTGTTTTTT. Translated, it gives CASSQEAANTGELFF.